This T cell receptor (beta chain) originates from a study of Ad26.COV2.S vaccination and SARS-CoV-2 variants. The overall study: Ad26.COV2.S shots went into the muscle once or twice, 56 days apart.

Specified treatment: roughly 18 received Ad26.COV2.S at low or high dose, single or two shots; several received placebo; per-sample allocation not given. Sampling was performed 63 days after the first vaccine or placebo injection. CDR3 size: 11 residues. CDR1 and CDR2 from the germline V gene are LNHDA and SQIVND (reference sequence). Trimming removed 5 bases from V and 5 bases from J, with 5 bases in between. Assay: immunoSEQ multiplex PCR; the TCRdb copy retains only in-frame clones and omits some. There are about 250,000 clones in the sample; about 89% occur only once, and approximately 3.3% lies in the top ten.

This receptor was taken from a person aged 18-60 years who received the Ad26.COV2.S COVID-19 vaccine or a placebo. The sequences come from peripheral blood, collected in a trial of Ad26.COV2.S vaccine versus placebo. The chain carries TRBV19 and TRBJ2-3; D may be TRBD2 (5 bases). In DNA, the CDR3 is TGTGCCAGTAGTCGGGGAGATACGCAGTATTTT. Translated, it gives CASSRGDTQYF.